This T cell receptor beta chain was profiled in a study of graft-versus-host responses after intestinal transplantation. Overall study context: Isolated intestinal, liver-intestinal, or multivisceral transplants were what recipients had.

Clones were read by immunoSEQ multiplex PCR, and TCRdb kept only the in-frame ones, dropping some. The top ten hold 0.75% to 0.95% of the sample, which has 40,000 or so clones, 90% to 95% seen once. Regarding the study as a whole: Peak GvH clone levels in circulation were associated with early post-transplant HvG declines. Allografts carried high graft-versus-host to host-versus-graft clonal ratios in patients having graft-donor T cell macrochimerism. Some GvH clones appeared in ileal mucosa or blood before recipient bone marrow.

The CDR3 runs to 15 residues. Germline CDR1 and CDR2: MNHEY and SMNVEV (reference sequence). V dropped 5 bases and J dropped 1; count of bases not matched to a gene: 4. On this clone itself: Its antigen is still unknown.

The chain has TRBV27 and TRBJ2-5, with TRBD1 identical over 10 bases. Sequencing was performed on PBMCs, taken 16 days after intestinal transplant. The clonotype comes from a human patient who received an intestinal transplant, so some T cells may come from the graft donor. The CDR3 spells CASSPGQGPQETQYF. In DNA, the CDR3 is TGTGCCAGCAGTCCGGGACAGGGGCCCCAAGAGACCCAGTACTTC.